This TCR beta chain comes out of a study of CD8 T cells in ankylosing spondylitis. A single record per CDR3 protein comes from TCRdb applying MiXCR to the 5' RACE reads. The sample lists some 130,000 distinct CDR3 sequences; 17% were seen once. The CDR3 has 15 residues. V lost 4 bases to trimming and J lost 2 bases, with 13 bases between them. Germline V gives CDR1 SEHNR, CDR2 FQNEAQ (reference sequence). Whole-study results and caveats: Characteristic of ankylosing spondylitis blood, it appeared, was a TCR beta motif comprising roughly 8 highly homologous variants. Reportedly, matched ankylosing spondylitis synovial fluid was significantly enriched for disease-linked clones.

This clonotype is termed medium-sized. The antigen remains unidentified. The V and J genes are TRBV7-9 and TRBJ2-3, with a tentative D call TRBD1 (7 bases). This TCR derives from a male donor with ankylosing spondylitis. The sample comprised blood, either unsorted or a sorted T cell fraction (not recorded which). CDR3 DNA: TGTGCCAGCAGCTGGCGGGACAGCTACACAGATACGCAGTATTTT. Residues: CASSWRDSYTDTQYF.